These T cell receptor beta chains were read from a single sample in a study of T cell responses to AZD1222 COVID-19 vaccine. TCRdb's copy holds only in-frame clones and misses some; the assay was immunoSEQ multiplex PCR. The sample carries more than 95,000 clones, around nine tenths recorded once. Sequencing used peripheral blood, obtained 28 days after the second dose of the MenACWY control vaccine. The source is an adult who received the MenACWY meningococcal vaccine as a control. Each CDR3 is given with its conserved first and last residue. D genes are given only for firm matches. Only some rows state a clone size, as once, few, many or a class for expanded clones.

>NA|TRBD1|TRBV19|TRBJ1-1
CASRVGDRGRVTEAFF
TGTGCCAGTAGAGTTGGGGACAGGGGGCGCGTCACGGAAGCTTTCTTT
>NA|NA|TRBV2|TRBJ1-5
CASQTRGNQPQHF
TGTGCCAGCCAGACTCGTGGCAATCAGCCCCAGCATTTT
>NA|NA|TRBV12-3/TRBV12-4|TRBJ1-1
CASSLGGDTEAFF
TGTGCCAGCAGTTTAGGGGGGGACACTGAAGCTTTCTTT
>NA|TRBD1|TRBV14|TRBJ2-1
CASSRDREGLLIF
TGTGCCAGCAGCCGGGACAGGGAAGGATTGTTAATCTTC
>NA|NA|TRBV9|TRBJ1-2
CASSVGGGPYGYTF
TGTGCCAGCAGCGTAGGTGGCGGCCCTTATGGCTACACCTTC
>NA|NA|TRBV5-1|TRBJ1-1
CASSLEQGTTEAFF
TGCGCCAGCAGCTTGGAACAGGGTACAACTGAAGCTTTCTTT
>NA|NA|TRBV19|TRBJ2-7
CASSIGPDAPYEQYF
TGTGCCAGTAGTATAGGCCCCGACGCGCCCTACGAGCAGTACTTC
>NA|NA|TRBV3-1/TRBV3-2|TRBJ1-2
CASSHPPQGSYGYTF
TGTGCCAGCAGCCACCCACCCCAGGGCTCCTATGGCTACACCTTC
>once|NA|TRBV10-1|TRBJ1-1
CASSYSKNTEAFF
TGCGCCAGCAGCTATAGCAAGAACACTGAAGCTTTCTTT
>NA|NA|TRBV27|TRBJ1-4
CASSLGGALGEKLFF
TGTGCCAGCAGTTTGGGAGGGGCGCTGGGTGAAAAACTGTTTTTT
>few|TRBD2|TRBV7-2|TRBJ2-7
CASSSAAGLTYEQYF
TGTGCCAGCAGCTCGGCAGCGGGGCTTACCTACGAGCAGTACTTC